Given below is one T cell receptor beta chain in context. A much larger clone lies one base from this, so it may be a read error. The CDR3 end shows no conserved phenylalanine or tryptophan, and so a read error is likely. V shed 0 bases and J shed 7 bases, with 10 bases lying between them. Germline CDR1 SGHKS, CDR2 YYEKEE (reference sequence). CDR3 length: 14 amino acids. This specimen belongs to a study of human T cells and chemical hapten exposure. TCRdb processed the RACE reads anew with MiXCR; each CDR3 protein has one entry. The sample contains more than 95,000 distinct CDR3 sequences, 27% of which appear only once. Time point in this sample: patch test 3, about 24 weeks after DPC sensitization. The treatment here: therapeutic diphenylcyclopropenone sensitization with weekly scalp DPC.

This TCR was sampled from a man aged 35 to 55 with alopecia areata. Some clones in this sample may be carry-over from other donors' samples. The V gene is TRBV5-5, the J gene TRBJ1-4; D ambiguous. The sample in question was whole blood, obtained in connection with sensitization to the hapten diphenylcyclopropenone (DPC). The CDR3: CASSLGQLGEKLFS. The CDR3, as DNA: TGTGCCAGCAGCTTGGGCCAGTTAGGTGAAAAACTGTTTTCT.